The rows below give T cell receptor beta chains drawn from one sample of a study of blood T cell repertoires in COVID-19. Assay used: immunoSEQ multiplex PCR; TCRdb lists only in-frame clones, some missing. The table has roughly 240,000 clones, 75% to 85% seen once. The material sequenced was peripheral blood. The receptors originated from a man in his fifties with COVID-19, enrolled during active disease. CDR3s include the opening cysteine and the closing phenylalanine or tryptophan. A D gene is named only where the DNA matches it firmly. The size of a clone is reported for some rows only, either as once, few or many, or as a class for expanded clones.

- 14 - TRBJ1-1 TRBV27 CASSFDRVNTEAFF TGTGCCAGCAGTTTTGACCGGGTGAACACTGAAGCTTTCTTT
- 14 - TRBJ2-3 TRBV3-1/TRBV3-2 CASSFVSLTDTQYF TGTGCCAGCAGCTTCGTAAGCCTGACAGATACGCAGTATTTT
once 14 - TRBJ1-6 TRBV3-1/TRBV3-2 CASSLGGYNSPLHF TGTGCCAGCAGCCTCGGGGGGTATAATTCACCCCTCCACTTT
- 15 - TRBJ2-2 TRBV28 CASSDRDGSTGELFF TGTGCCAGCAGTGACCGGGACGGGAGCACCGGGGAGCTGTTTTTT
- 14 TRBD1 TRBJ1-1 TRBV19 CASSTTGGTTEAFF TGTGCCAGTAGTACCACAGGGGGAACCACTGAAGCTTTCTTT
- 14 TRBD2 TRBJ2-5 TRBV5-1 CASSSYGGEETQYF TGCGCCAGCAGCAGCTACGGGGGGGAAGAGACCCAGTACTTC
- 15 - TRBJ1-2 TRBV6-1 CASSEGVGSNYGYTF TGTGCCAGCAGTGAGGGAGTGGGAAGCAACTATGGCTACACCTTC
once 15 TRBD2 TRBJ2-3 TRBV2 CASSPGDYRTDTQYF TGTGCCAGCAGTCCTGGGGACTATCGCACAGATACGCAGTATTTT
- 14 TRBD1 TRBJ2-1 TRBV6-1 CASSERTGYNEQFF TGTGCCAGCAGTGAGAGGACAGGCTACAATGAGCAGTTCTTC
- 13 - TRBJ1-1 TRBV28 CASSLPGNTEAFF TGTGCCAGCAGTTTACCAGGGAACACTGAAGCTTTCTTT
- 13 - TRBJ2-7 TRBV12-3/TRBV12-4 CASSFAGGHEQYF TGTGCCAGCAGTTTCGCCGGGGGACACGAGCAGTACTTC
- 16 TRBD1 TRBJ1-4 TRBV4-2 CASSQGQGARREKLFF TGTGCCAGCAGCCAAGGACAGGGGGCGAGGAGAGAAAAACTGTTTTTT
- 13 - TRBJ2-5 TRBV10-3 CATTPGEVETQYF TGTGCCACTACCCCGGGAGAGGTAGAGACCCAGTACTTC
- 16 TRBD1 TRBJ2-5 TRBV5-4 CASSLDRGQLKETQYF TGTGCCAGCAGCTTGGACAGGGGCCAACTCAAAGAGACCCAGTACTTC
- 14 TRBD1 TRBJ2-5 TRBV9 CASSSQGAQETQYF TGTGCCAGCAGCTCACAGGGGGCGCAAGAGACCCAGTACTTC
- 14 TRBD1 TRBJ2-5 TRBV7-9 CASSPTGGGETQYF TGTGCCAGCAGTCCGACAGGGGGTGGGGAGACCCAGTACTTC
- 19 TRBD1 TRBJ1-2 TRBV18 CASSPPGLTGQGRNYGYTF TGTGCCAGCTCACCCCCGGGCCTAACGGGACAGGGACGTAACTATGGCTACACCTTC
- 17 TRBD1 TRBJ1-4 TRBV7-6 CASSLGPRRDSAEGLFF TGTGCCAGCAGCTTAGGACCCCGCCGGGACAGTGCGGAGGGACTGTTTTTT
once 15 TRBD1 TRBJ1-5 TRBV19 CASSIPSGGPQPQHF TGTGCCAGTAGCATACCTTCAGGGGGCCCTCAGCCCCAGCATTTT
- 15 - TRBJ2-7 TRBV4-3 CASSQGPDKSYEQYF TGCGCCAGCAGCCAAGGCCCGGACAAAAGCTACGAGCAGTACTTC
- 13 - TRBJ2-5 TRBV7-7 CASSLRQAKTQYF TGTGCTAGCAGCCTCCGACAGGCCAAGACCCAGTACTTC
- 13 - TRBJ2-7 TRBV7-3 CASSSTPGPEQYF TGTGCCAGCAGCTCGACCCCGGGTCCTGAGCAGTACTTC
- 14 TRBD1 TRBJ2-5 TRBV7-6 CASSRQGRSETQYF TGTGCCAGCAGCCGACAGGGGAGGTCGGAGACCCAGTACTTC
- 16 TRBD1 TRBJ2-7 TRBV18 CASSPNTGQVTYEQYF TGTGCCAGCTCACCTAATACGGGACAGGTCACCTACGAGCAGTACTTC
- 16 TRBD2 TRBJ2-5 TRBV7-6 CASSFPAGGLLETQYF TGTGCCAGCAGCTTTCCCGCGGGGGGCCTGCTAGAGACCCAGTACTTC
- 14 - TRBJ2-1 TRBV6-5 CASTGHHPVGEQFF TGTGCCAGCACCGGACATCACCCCGTAGGTGAGCAGTTCTTC
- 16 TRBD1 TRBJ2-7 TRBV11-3 CASSHSAGTGRNEQYF TGTGCCAGCAGCCACTCGGCAGGGACAGGGAGGAACGAGCAGTACTTC
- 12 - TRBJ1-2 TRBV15 CATSRDRGGYTF TGTGCCACCAGCAGAGATAGGGGGGGCTACACCTTC
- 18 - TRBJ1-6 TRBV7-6 CASSLGGGDGSYNSPLHF TGTGCCAGCAGCTTAGGAGGAGGGGACGGCTCCTATAATTCACCCCTCCACTTT
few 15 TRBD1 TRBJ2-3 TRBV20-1 CSASPGGQGPDTQYF TGCAGTGCTAGTCCGGGGGGACAGGGGCCAGATACGCAGTATTTT
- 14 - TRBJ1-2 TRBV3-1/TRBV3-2 CASSQAGTNNGYTF TGTGCCAGCAGCCAAGCCGGGACAAATAATGGCTACACCTTC
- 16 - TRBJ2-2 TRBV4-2 CASSQGTGSNTGELFF TGTGCCAGCAGCCAAGGCACAGGGAGTAACACCGGGGAGCTGTTTTTT
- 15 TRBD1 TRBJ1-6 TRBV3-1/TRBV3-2 CASSPWDRASSPLHF TGTGCCAGCAGCCCTTGGGACAGGGCGTCGTCACCCCTCCACTTT
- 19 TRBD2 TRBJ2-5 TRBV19 CASSQRLAGDFGVLGTQYF TGTGCCAGTAGCCAGCGACTAGCGGGGGATTTTGGTGTACTAGGGACCCAGTACTTC
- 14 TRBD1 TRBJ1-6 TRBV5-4 CASSFQGVNSPLHF TGTGCCAGCAGCTTTCAGGGGGTTAATTCACCCCTCCACTTT
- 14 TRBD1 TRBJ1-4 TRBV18 CASSPQPGTGELFF TGTGCCAGCTCACCTCAACCCGGGACAGGGGAACTGTTTTTT
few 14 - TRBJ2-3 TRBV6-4 CASSQGASLDTQYF TGTGCCAGCAGCCAGGGCGCCTCCCTCGATACGCAGTATTTT
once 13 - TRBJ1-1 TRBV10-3 CAISESKGAEAFF TGTGCCATCAGTGAGTCGAAGGGGGCTGAAGCTTTCTTT
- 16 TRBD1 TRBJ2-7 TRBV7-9 CASSPSPGQGLYEQYF TGTGCCAGCAGCCCTTCTCCGGGACAGGGACTCTACGAGCAGTACTTC
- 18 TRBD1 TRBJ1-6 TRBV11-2 CASSTDRGLRFGNSPLHF TGTGCCAGCAGCACCGACAGGGGGCTTCGTTTTGGTAATTCACCCCTCCACTTT
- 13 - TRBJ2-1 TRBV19 CASREDYLSRQFF TGTGCCAGTAGGGAGGACTATTTGTCGAGACAGTTCTTC
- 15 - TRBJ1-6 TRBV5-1 CASSLETTFSSPLHF TGCGCCAGCAGCTTAGAGACAACCTTTTCATCACCCCTCCACTTT
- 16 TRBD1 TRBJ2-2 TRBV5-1 CASSWTGTGNTGELFF TGCGCCAGCAGCTGGACAGGGACGGGGAACACCGGGGAGCTGTTTTTT
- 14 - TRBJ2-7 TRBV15 CATSRERGPYEQYF TGTGCCACCAGCAGAGAGCGGGGTCCCTACGAGCAGTACTTC
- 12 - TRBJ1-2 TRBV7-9 CASSGGWDGYTF TGTGCCAGCTCGGGTGGATGGGATGGCTACACCTTC
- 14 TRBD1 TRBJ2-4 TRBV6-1 CASSEGTGRIIQYF TGTGCCAGCAGTGAAGGGACAGGGCGTATCATTCAGTACTTC
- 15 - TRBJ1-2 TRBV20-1 CSASPPTGRTYGYTF TGCAGTGCTAGTCCTCCGACAGGAAGGACCTATGGCTACACCTTC
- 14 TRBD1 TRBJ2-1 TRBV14 CASSTGTGYNEQFF TGTGCCAGCAGTACCGGGACAGGGTACAATGAGCAGTTCTTC
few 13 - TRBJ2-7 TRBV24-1 CATSGGSGKEQYF TGTGCCACCAGTGGCGGATCAGGGAAAGAGCAGTACTTC
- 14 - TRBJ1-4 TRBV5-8 CASSRGLANEKLFF TGTGCCAGCAGCAGGGGATTAGCTAATGAAAAACTGTTTTTT
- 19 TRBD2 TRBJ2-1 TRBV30 CAWSVYSIGGAGSYNEQFF TGTGCCTGGAGTGTATACTCTATCGGGGGGGCTGGATCCTACAATGAGCAGTTCTTC